The text below deals with one T cell receptor beta chain. What it binds is not known. The junction differs from germline at one of its ends, possibly a read error. The data were obtained in a study of Ad26.COV2.S vaccination and SARS-CoV-2 variants. Across the whole study: The Ad26.COV2.S arm of the COV1001 trial was where the donor was placed.

The sample's treatment: some 20 received Ad26.COV2.S at low or high dose, single or two shots; 5 received placebo; per-sample allocation not given. The investigators took samples on day 63 after the first vaccine or placebo injection. Study-level points and caveats: Marked by substantial breadth, spike-specific CD8+ and CD4+ T cell responses were reportedly seen after vaccination. Placebo recipients showed lower spike-specific TCR breadth than vaccinees.

Clones were sequenced by immunoSEQ multiplex PCR, and TCRdb holds only the in-frame ones, with some missing. Of a few hundred thousand clones in the sample, roughly nine tenths were seen once. Source: peripheral blood, taken in a trial of Ad26.COV2.S vaccine versus placebo. The sequence was obtained from a person aged 18-60 years who received the Ad26.COV2.S COVID-19 vaccine or a placebo.

CDR3 DNA: TGTGCTAGCAGCCCTATAGGGCCAAGCTACGAGCAGTACTTC. This gives the protein CASSPIGPSYEQYF. The V gene is TRBV7-7, the J gene TRBJ2-7; D gene ambiguous. Germline lookup yields CDR1 SSHAT and CDR2 FNYEAQ (reference sequence). The CDR3 is 14 residues long. Looking up the rest from reference TRBV7-7 and TRBJ2-7 gives the full variable domain: GAGVSQSPRYKVTKRGQDVTLRCDPISSHATLYWYQQALGQGPEFLTYFNYEAQPDKSGLPSDRFSAERPEGSISTLTIQRTEQRDSAMYRCASSPIGPSYEQYFGPGTRLTVT.